The following is a T cell receptor beta chain sequence with its context. This sample is part of a study of blood T cell repertoires in COVID-19. The CDR3 is made up of 15 amino acids. CDR1 SGHVS and CDR2 FNYEAQ come from the germline V gene. V lost 2 bases and J lost 5, with 13 bases in between. Sequenced by immunoSEQ multiplex PCR; TCRdb stores in-frame clones only, minus some. The sample carries under 85,000 clones, 85% to 90% recorded once. Sequencing input: peripheral blood. The origin of this receptor is a man at least 80 years old in a cohort sampled during active COVID-19. The chain carries TRBV7-6 and TRBJ2-1; tentative D call: TRBD2 (5 bases). As DNA, the CDR3 is TGTGCCAGCAGCTTACGGGATGGCAGGCACAATGAGCAGTTCTTC. Translating gives CASSLRDGRHNEQFF.